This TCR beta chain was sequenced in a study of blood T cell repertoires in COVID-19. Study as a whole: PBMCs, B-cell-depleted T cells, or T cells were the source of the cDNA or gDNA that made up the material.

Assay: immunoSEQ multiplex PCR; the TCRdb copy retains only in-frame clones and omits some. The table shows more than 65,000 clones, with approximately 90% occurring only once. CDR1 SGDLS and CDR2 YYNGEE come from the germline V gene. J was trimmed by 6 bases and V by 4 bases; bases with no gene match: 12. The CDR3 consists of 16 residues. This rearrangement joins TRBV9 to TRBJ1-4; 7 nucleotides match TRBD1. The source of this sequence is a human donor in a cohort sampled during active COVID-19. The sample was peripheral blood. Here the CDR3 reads CASSRFSGTEHEKLFF. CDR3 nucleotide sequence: TGTGCCAGCAGCCGATTCTCCGGGACAGAGCATGAAAAACTGTTTTTT.